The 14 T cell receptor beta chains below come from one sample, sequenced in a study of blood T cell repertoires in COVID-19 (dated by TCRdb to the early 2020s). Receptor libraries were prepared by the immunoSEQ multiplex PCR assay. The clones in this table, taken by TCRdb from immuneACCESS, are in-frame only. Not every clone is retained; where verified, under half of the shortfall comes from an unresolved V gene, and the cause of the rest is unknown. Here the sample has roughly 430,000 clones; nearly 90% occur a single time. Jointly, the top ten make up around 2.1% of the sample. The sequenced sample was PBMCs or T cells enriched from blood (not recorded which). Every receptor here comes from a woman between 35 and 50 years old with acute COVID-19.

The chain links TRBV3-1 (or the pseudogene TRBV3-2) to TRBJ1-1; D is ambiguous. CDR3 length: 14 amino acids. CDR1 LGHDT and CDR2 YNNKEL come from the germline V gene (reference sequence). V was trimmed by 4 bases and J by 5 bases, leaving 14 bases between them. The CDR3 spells CASSLKIGKTEAFF. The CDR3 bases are TGTGCCAGCAGCCTAAAGATCGGGAAGACTGAAGCTTTCTTT.

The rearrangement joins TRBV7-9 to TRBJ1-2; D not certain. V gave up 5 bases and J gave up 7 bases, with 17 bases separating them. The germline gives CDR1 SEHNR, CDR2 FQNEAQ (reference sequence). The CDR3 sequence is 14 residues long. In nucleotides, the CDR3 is TGTGCCAGCAGCCTTATGGCCAGGCAAGGTGGCTACACCTTC. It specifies CASSLMARQGGYTF.

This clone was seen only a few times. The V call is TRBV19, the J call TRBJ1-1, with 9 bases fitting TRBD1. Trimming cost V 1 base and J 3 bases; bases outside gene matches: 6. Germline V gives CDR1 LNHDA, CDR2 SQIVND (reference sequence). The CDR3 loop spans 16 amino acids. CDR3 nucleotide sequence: TGTGCCAGTAGTATAGGCACAGGGGGCCTGGACACTGAAGCTTTCTTT. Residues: CASSIGTGGLDTEAFF.

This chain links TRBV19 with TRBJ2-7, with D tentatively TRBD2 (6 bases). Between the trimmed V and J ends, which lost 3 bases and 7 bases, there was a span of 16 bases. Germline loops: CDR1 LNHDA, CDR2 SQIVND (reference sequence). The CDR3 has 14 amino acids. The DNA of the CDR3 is TGTGCCAGTAGTATGGTTCACGGGGCGGGGGAGCAGTACTTC. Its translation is CASSMVHGAGEQYF.

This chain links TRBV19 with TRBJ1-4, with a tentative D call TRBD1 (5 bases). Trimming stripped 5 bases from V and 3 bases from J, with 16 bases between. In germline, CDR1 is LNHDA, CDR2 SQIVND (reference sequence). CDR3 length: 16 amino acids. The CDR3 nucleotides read TGTGCCAGTAGTCTGAGCAGGGCTGGCTCTAATGAAAAACTGTTTTTT. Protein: CASSLSRAGSNEKLFF. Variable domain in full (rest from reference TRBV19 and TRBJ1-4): DGGITQSPKYLFRKEGQNVTLSCEQNLNHDAMYWYRQDPGQGLRLIYYSQIVNDFQKGDIAEGYSVSREKKESFPLTVTSAQKNPTAFYLCASSLSRAGSNEKLFFGSGTQLSVL.

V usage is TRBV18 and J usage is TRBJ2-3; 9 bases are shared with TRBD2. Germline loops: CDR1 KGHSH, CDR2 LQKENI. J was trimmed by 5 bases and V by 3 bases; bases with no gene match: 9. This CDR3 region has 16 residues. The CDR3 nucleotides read TGTGCCAGCTCACCCTTGGCGGGGGGGTTTGGAGATACGCAGTATTTT. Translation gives CASSPLAGGFGDTQYF.

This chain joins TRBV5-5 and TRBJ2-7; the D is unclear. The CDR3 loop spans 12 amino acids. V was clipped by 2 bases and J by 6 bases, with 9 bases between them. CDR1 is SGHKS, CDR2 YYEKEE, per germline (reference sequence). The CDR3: CASSFLTSEQYF. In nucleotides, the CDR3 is TGTGCCAGCAGCTTCCTAACGAGCGAGCAGTACTTC.

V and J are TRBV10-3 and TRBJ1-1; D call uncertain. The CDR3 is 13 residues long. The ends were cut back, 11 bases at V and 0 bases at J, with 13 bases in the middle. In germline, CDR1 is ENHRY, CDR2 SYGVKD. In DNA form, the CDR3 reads TGTGCCGCGACCGACACCGTGAACACTGAAGCTTTCTTT. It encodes CAATDTVNTEAFF.

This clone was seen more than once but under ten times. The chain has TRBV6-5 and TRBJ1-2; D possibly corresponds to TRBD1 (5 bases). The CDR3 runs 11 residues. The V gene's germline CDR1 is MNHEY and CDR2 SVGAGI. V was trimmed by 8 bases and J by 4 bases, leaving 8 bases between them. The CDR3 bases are TGTGCCAGCGGACAAATCTATGGCTACACCTTC. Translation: CASGQIYGYTF.

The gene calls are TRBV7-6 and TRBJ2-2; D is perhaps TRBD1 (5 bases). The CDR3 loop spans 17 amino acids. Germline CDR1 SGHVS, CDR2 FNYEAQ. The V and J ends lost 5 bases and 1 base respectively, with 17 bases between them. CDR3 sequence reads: CASSPPQTEWNTGELFF. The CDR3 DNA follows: TGTGCCAGCAGCCCCCCTCAGACAGAGTGGAACACCGGGGAGCTGTTTTTT.

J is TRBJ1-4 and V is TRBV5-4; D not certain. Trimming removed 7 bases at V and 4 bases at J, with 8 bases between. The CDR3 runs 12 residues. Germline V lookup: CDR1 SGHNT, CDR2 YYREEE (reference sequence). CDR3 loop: CASGPSNEKLFF. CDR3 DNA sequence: TGTGCCAGCGGGCCGAGTAATGAAAAACTGTTTTTT.

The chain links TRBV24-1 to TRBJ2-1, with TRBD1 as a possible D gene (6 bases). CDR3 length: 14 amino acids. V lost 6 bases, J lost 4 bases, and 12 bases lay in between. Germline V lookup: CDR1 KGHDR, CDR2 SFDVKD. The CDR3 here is CATSQGLAYNEQFF. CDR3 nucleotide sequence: TGTGCCACCAGTCAGGGGTTGGCGTACAATGAGCAGTTCTTC.

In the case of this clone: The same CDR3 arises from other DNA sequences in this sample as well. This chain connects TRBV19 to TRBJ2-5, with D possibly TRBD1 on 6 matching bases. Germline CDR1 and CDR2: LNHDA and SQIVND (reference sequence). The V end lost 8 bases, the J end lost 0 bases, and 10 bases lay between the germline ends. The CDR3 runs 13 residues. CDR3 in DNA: TGTGCCAGTTCTACAGGGAACCAAGAGACCCAGTACTTC. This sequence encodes CASSTGNQETQYF. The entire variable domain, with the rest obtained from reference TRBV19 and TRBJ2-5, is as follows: DGGITQSPKYLFRKEGQNVTLSCEQNLNHDAMYWYRQDPGQGLRLIYYSQIVNDFQKGDIAEGYSVSREKKESFPLTVTSAQKNPTAFYLCASSTGNQETQYFGPGTRLLVL.

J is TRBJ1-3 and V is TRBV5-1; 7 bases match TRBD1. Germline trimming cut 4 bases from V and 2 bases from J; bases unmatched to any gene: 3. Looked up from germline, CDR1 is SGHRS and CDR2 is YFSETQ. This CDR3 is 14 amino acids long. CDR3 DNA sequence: TGCGCCAGCAGCGCAGGGACAGCTGGAAACACCATATATTTT. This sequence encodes CASSAGTAGNTIYF.